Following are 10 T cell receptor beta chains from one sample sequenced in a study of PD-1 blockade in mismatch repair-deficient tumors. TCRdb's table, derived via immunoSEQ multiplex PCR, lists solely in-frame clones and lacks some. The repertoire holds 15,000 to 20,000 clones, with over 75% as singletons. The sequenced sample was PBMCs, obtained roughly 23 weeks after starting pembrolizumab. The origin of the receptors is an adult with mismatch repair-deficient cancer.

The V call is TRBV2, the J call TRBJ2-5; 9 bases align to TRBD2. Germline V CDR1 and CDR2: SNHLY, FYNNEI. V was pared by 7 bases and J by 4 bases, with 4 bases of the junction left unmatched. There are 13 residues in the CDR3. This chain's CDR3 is CASKGGRAETQYF. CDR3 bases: TGTGCCAGCAAAGGCGGGAGGGCAGAGACCCAGTACTTC.

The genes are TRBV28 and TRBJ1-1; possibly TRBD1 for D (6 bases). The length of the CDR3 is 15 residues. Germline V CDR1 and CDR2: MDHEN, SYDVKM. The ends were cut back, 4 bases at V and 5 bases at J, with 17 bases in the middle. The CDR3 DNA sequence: TGTGCCAGCAGTTCGGTCAGGGGAGAGGGAACTGAAGCTTTCTTT. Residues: CASSSVRGEGTEAFF.

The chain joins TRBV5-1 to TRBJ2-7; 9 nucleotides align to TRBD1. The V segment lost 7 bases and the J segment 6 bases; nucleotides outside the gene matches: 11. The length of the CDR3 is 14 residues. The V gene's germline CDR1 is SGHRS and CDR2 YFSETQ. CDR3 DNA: TGCGCCAGCGACCGAGGACAGGGGATGGCCGAGCAGTACTTC. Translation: CASDRGQGMAEQYF.

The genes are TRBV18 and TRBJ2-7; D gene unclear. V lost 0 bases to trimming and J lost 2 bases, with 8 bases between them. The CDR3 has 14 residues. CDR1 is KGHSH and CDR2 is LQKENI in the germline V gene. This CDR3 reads CASSPPSLTYEQYF. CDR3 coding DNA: TGTGCCAGCTCACCACCGTCACTCACCTACGAGCAGTACTTC. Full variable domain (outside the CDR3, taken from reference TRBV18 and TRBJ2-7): NAGVMQNPRHLVRRRGQEARLRCSPMKGHSHVYWYRQLPEEGLKFMVYLQKENIIDESGMPKERFSAEFPKEGPSILRIQQVVRGDSAAYFCASSPPSLTYEQYFGPGTRLTVT.

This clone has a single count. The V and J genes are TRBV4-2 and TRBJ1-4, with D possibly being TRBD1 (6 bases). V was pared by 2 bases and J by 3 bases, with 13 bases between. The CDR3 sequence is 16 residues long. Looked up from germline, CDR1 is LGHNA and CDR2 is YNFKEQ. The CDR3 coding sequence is TGTGCCAGCAGCCAAAATATAAGGACAGCTAATGAAAAACTGTTTTTT. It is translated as CASSQNIRTANEKLFF.

The CDR3 reads CASSNRQGATGNTIYF. CDR3 in DNA: TGTGCCAGCAGCAATCGACAGGGGGCAACTGGAAACACCATATATTTT. V is TRBV7-8 and J is TRBJ1-3, with 10 bases matching TRBD1. Looked up from germline, CDR1 is SGHVS and CDR2 is FQNEAQ. The trim removed 5 bases at V and 2 bases at J, leaving 6 bases unmatched. This CDR3 is 16 amino acids long. Combining the CDR3 with reference TRBV7-8 and TRBJ1-3 gives the whole variable domain GAGVSQSPRYKVAKRGQDVALRCDPISGHVSLFWYQQALGQGPEFLTYFQNEAQLDKSGLPSDRFFAERPEGSVSTLKIQRTQQEDSAVYLCASSNRQGATGNTIYFGEGSWLTVV.

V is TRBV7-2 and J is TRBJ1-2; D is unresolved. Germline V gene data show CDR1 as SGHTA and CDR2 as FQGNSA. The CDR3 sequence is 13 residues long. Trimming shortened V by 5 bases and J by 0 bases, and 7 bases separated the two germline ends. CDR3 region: CASSPDTNYGYTF. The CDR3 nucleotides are TGTGCCAGCAGCCCAGATACTAACTATGGCTACACCTTC.

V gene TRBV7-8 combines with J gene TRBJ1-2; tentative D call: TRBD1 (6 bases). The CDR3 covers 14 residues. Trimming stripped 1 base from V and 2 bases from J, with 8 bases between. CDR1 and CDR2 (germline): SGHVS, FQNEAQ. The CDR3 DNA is TGTGCCAGCAGCTTAGGGGGGCAGAACTATGGCTACACCTTC. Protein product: CASSLGGQNYGYTF. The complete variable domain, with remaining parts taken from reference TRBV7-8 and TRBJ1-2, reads GAGVSQSPRYKVAKRGQDVALRCDPISGHVSLFWYQQALGQGPEFLTYFQNEAQLDKSGLPSDRFFAERPEGSVSTLKIQRTQQEDSAVYLCASSLGGQNYGYTFGSGTRLTVV.

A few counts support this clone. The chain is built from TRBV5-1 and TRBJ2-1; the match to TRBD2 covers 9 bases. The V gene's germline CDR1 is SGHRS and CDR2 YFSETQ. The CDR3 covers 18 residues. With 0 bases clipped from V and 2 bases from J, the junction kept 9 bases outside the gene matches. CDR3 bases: TGCGCCAGCAGCTTGGTTCGGTCTAGCGGGGATCCCTACAATGAGCAGTTCTTC. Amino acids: CASSLVRSSGDPYNEQFF.

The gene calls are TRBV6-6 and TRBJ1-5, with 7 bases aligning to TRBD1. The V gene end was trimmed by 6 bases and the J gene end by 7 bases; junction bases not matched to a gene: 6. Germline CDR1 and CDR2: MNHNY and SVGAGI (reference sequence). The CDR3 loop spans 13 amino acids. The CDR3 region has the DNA TGTGCCAGCAGCAAAATACAGGGGCAGCCCCAGCATTTT. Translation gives CASSKIQGQPQHF.